This T cell receptor beta chain was profiled in a study of cytomegalovirus exposure and HLA in healthy donors. Among the 110 or so subjects of the validation cohort, separate from the roughly 600-subject first cohort, were the donors. Germline V lookup: CDR1 SGDLS, CDR2 YYNGEE. With 1 base clipped from V and 5 bases from J, the junction kept 7 bases outside the gene matches. The CDR3 has 17 residues. The method was immunoSEQ multiplex PCR; TCRdb's version includes in-frame clones alone and lacks a portion of them. The data show over 150,000 clones, around 80% seen once. The clonotype comes from a woman in her 30s in good health and CMV-seropositive. The sample was PBMCs. The chain couples TRBV9 to TRBJ2-2; 11 bases are a match to TRBD1. The CDR3 reads CASSVRGQGVTTGELFF. CDR3 sequence (DNA): TGTGCCAGCAGCGTAAGGGGACAGGGGGTGACGACCGGGGAGCTGTTTTTT.